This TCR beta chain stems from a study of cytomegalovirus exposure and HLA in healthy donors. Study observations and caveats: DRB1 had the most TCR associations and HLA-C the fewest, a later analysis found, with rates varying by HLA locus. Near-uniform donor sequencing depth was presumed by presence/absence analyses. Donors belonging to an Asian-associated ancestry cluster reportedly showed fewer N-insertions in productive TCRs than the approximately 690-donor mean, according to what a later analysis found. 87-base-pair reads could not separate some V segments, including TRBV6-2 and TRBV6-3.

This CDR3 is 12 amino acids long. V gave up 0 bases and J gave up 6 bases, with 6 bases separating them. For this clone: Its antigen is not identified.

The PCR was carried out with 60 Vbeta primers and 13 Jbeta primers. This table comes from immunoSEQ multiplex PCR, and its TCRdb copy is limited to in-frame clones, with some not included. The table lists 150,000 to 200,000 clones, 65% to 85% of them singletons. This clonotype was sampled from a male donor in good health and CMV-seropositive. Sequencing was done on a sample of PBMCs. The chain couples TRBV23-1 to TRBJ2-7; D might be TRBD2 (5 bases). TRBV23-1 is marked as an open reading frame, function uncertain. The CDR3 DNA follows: TGCGCCAGCAGTCAATCCGGGGTCGAGCAGTACTTC. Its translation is CASSQSGVEQYF.